The source of this TCR beta chain is a study of spatial heterogeneity in lung cancer. With 3 bases clipped from V and 7 bases from J, the junction kept 8 bases outside the gene matches. CDR1 is SGHNT, CDR2 YYREEE, per germline (reference sequence). This CDR3 comprises 15 residues. Every TCR cDNA molecule bore its own unique molecular identifier. TCRdb itself ran the 5' RACE reads through MiXCR, one entry per CDR3 protein. This sample has roughly 2,900 distinct CDR3 sequences, with around 8% found just once. Time point here: sample taken at primary tumor resection. The donor group consisted of over 55 patients who had untreated, early-stage non-small cell lung cancer. The authors sequenced whole RNA from tumor, nontumor lung or frozen PBMC without sorting.

This chain joins TRBV5-4 and TRBJ2-1, with 9 bases identical to TRBD2. This TCR derives from a male donor with early-stage non-small cell lung cancer. Sample: normal lung tissue next to the tumor, taken at surgery. The DNA for the CDR3 is TGTGCCAGCAGCTCTGGCGCTAGCGGGACTAATGAGCAGTTCTTC. Translated, it gives CASSSGASGTNEQFF.